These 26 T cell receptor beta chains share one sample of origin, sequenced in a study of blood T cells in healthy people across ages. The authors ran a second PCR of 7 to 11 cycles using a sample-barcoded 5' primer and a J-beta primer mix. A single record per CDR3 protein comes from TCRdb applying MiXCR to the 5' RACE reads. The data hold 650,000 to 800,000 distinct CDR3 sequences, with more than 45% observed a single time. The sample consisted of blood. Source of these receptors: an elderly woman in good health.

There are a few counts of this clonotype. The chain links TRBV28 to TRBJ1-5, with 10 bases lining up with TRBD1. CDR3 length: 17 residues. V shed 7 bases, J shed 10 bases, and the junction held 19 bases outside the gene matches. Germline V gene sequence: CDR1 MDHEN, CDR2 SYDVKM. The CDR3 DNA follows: TGTGCCAGCACCACGAACCCCTTCGGGACAGGGGCAGCACCCCAGCATTTT. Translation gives CASTTNPFGTGAAPQHF.

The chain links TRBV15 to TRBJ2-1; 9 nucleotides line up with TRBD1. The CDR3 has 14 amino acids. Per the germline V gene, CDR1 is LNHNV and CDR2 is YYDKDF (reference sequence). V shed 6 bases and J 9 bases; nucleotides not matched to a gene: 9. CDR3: CATSPGQGVSEQFF. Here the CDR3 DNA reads TGTGCCACCAGTCCGGGACAGGGTGTGTCTGAGCAGTTCTTC.

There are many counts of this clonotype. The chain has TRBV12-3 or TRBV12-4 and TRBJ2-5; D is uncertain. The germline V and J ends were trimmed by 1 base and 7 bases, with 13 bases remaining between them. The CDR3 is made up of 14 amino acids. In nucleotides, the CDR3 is TGTGCCAGCAGTTTAGACCAGGTCCGAGGGACCCAGTACTTC. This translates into CASSLDQVRGTQYF.

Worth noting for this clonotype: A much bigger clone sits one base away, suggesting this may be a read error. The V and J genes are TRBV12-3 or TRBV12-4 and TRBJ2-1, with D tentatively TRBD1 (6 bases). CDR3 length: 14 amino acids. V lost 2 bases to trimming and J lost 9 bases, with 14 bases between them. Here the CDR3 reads CASSLLTGPSEQFF. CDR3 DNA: TGTGCCAGCAGTTTACTTACAGGGCCAAGTGAGCAGTTCTTC.

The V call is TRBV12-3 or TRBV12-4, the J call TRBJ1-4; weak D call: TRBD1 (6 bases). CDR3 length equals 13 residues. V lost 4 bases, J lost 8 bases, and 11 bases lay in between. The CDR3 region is CASSSQGREKLFF. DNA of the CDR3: TGTGCCAGCAGTTCCCAGGGGCGGGAAAAACTGTTTTTT.

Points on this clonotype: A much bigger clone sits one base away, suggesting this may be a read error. The CDR3 here is CASSSRRPESSYNEQYF. CDR3 bases: TGTGCCAGCTCATCCCGGAGGCCGGAAAGCTCCTACAATGAGCAGTACTTC. This chain connects TRBV18 to TRBJ2-7, with a possible D match to TRBD2 (5 bases). In germline, CDR1 is KGHSH, CDR2 LQKENI. V was cut by 5 bases and J by 7 bases, with 27 bases left in between. CDR3 size: 17 residues.

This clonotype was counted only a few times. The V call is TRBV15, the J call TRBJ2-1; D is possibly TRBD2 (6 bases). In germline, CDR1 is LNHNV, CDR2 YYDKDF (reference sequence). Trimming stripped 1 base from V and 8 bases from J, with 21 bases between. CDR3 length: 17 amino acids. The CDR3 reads CATSRGVLGPGRDEQFF. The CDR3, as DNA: TGTGCCACCAGCAGAGGTGTCTTGGGACCCGGGAGAGATGAGCAGTTCTTC.

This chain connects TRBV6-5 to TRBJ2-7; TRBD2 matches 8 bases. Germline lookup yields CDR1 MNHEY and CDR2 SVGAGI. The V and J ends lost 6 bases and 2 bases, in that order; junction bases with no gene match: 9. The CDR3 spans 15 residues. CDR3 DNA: TGTGCCAGCAGCGAGCTAGCGGGTTCCCCCTACGAGCAGTACTTC. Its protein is CASSELAGSPYEQYF.

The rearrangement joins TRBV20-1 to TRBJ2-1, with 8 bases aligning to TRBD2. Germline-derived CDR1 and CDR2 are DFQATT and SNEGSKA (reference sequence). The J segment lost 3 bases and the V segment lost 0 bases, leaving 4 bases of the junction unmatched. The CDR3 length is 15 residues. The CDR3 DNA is TGCAGTGCTAGAGATCGGGGGGGGGTCTACAATGAGCAGTTCTTC. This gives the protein CSARDRGGVYNEQFF.

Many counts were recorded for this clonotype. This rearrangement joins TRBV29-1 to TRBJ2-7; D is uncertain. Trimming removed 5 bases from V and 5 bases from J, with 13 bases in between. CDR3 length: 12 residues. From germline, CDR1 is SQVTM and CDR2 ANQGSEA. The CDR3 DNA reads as TGCAGCGTTTCTGTCCAAACAAACGAGCAGTACTTC. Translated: CSVSVQTNEQYF.

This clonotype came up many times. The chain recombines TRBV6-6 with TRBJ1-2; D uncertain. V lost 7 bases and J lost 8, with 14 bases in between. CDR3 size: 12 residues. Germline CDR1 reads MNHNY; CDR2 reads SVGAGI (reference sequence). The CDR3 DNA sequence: TGTGCCAGCACCCCGTCGGCCTGGGGCTACACCTTC. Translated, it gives CASTPSAWGYTF.

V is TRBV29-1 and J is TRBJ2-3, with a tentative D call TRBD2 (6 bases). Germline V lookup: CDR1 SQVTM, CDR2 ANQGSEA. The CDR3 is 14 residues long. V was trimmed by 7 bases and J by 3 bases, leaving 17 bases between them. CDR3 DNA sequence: TGCAGCGCCCGGGGGATGGACGGGACAGATACGCAGTATTTT. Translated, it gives CSARGMDGTDTQYF.

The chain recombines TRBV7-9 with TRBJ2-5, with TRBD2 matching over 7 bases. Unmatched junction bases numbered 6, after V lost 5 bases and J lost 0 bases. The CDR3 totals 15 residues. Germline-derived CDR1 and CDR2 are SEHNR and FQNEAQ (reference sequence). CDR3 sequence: CASSPLAGDQETQYF. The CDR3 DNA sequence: TGTGCCAGCAGCCCCTTGGCGGGAGACCAAGAGACCCAGTACTTC.

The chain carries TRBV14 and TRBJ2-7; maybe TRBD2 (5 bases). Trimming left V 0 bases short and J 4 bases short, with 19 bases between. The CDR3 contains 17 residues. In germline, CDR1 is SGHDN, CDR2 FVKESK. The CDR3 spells CASSQDVGGGVSYEQYF. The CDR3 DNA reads TGTGCCAGCAGCCAAGATGTTGGAGGAGGTGTCAGTTACGAGCAGTACTTC. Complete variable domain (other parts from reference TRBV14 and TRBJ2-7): EAGVTQFPSHSVIEKGQTVTLRCDPISGHDNLYWYRRVMGKEIKFLLHFVKESKQDESGMPNNRFLAERTGGTYSTLKVQPAELEDSGVYFCASSQDVGGGVSYEQYFGPGTRLTVT.

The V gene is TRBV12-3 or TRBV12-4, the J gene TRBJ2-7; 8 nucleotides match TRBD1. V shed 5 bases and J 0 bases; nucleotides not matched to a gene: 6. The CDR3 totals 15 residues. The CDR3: CASSRDRIGSYEQYF. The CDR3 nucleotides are TGTGCCAGCAGTCGGGACAGGATTGGCTCCTACGAGCAGTACTTC.

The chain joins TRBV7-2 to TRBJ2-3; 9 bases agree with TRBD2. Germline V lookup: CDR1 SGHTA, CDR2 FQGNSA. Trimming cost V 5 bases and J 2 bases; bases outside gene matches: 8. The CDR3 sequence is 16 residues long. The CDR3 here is CASSKLTSGYTDTQYF. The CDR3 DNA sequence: TGTGCCAGCAGCAAACTGACTAGCGGCTACACAGATACGCAGTATTTT.

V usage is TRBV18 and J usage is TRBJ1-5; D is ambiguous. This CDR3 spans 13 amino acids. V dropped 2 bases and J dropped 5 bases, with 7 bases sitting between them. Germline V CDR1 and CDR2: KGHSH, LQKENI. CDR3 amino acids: CASSPYSDQPQHF. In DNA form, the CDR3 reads TGTGCCAGCTCACCATACAGCGATCAGCCCCAGCATTTT. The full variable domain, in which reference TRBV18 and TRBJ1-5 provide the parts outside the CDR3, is NAGVMQNPRHLVRRRGQEARLRCSPMKGHSHVYWYRQLPEEGLKFMVYLQKENIIDESGMPKERFSAEFPKEGPSILRIQQVVRGDSAAYFCASSPYSDQPQHFGDGTRLSIL.

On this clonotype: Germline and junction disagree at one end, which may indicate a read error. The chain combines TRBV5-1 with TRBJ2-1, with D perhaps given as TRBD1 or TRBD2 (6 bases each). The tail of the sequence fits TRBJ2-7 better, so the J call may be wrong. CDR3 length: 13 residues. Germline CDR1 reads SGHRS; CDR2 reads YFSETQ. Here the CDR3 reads CASSLGGYNEQYF. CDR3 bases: TGTGCCAGCAGCTTAGGGGGGTACAATGAGCAGTACTTC.

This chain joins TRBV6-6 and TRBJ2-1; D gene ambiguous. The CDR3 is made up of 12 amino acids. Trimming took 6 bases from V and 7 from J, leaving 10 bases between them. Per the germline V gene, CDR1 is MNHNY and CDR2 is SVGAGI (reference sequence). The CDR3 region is CASSPPANEQFF. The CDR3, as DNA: TGTGCCAGCAGCCCCCCGGCAAATGAGCAGTTCTTC.

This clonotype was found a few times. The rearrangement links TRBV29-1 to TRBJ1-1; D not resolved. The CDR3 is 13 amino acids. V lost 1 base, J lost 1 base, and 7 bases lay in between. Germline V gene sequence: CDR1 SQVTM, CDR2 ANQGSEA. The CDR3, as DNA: TGCAGCGTTGAAGGCAGCCGGAACACTGAAGCTTTCTTT. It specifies CSVEGSRNTEAFF.

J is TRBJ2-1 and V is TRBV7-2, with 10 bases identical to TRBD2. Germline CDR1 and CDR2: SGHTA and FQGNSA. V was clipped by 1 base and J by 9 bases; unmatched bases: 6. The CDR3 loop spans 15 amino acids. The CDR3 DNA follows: TGTGCCAGCAGCTTAGTAGCGGGAGGACGGGGTGAGCAGTTCTTC. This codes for CASSLVAGGRGEQFF.

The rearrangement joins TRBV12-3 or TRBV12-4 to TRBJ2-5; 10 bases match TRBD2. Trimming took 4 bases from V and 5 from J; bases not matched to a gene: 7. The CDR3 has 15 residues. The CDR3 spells CASSSSGGASETQYF. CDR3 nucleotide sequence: TGTGCCAGCAGTTCGAGCGGGGGGGCCTCGGAGACCCAGTACTTC.

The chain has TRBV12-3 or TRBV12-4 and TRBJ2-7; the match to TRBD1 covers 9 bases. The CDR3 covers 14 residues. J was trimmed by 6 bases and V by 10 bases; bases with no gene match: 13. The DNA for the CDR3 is TGTGCCAACACCAACACGGACAGGGGAGCCGAGCAGTACTTC. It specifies CANTNTDRGAEQYF.

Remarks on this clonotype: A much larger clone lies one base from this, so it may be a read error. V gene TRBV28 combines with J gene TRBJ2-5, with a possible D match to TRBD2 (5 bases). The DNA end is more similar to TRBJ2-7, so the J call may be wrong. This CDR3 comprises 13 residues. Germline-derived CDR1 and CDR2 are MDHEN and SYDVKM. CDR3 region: CACSWNSGYEQYF. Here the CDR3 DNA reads TGTGCCTGCAGTTGGAACAGCGGCTACGAGCAGTACTTC.

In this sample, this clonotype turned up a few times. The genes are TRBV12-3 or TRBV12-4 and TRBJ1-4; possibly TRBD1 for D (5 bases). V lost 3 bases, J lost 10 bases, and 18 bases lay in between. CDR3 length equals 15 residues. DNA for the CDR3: TGTGCCAGCAGTTTTTCGGGGGGGGGGACTGGAAAACTGTTTTTT. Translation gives CASSFSGGGTGKLFF.

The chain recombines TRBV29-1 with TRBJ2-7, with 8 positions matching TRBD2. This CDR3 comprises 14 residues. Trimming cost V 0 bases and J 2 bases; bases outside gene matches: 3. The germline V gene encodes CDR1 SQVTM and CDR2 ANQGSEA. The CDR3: CSVEDPAGAYEQYF. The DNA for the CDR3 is TGCAGCGTTGAAGACCCAGCGGGGGCCTACGAGCAGTACTTC.